A selection of T cell receptor beta chains follows, all from one sample in a study of control samples from healthy donors and cancer patients. Libraries were prepared by immunoSEQ multiplex PCR; TCRdb keeps only in-frame clonotypes and omits some of them. Among 100,000 to 120,000 clones listed, 88% were seen once. Sequencing was carried out using PBMCs. The receptor set was obtained from a woman aged 60-75 years with lung cancer. Both conserved end residues are part of each CDR3. A D gene is named only where the DNA matches it firmly. Expanded clones get a size class; other rows say once, few or many, or leave the size out.

j_gene: TRBJ2-6; v_gene: TRBV5-4; d_gene: TRBD2; abundance: -; CDR3nt: TGTGCCAGCAGCTCCCGGACTAGCGGGAGAGCGTCTGGGGCCAACGTCCTGACTTTC; CDR3aa: CASSSRTSGRASGANVLTF
j_gene: TRBJ1-2; v_gene: TRBV6-1; d_gene: -; abundance: -; CDR3nt: TGTGCCAGCAGTGAAAGGAGTGAGTGGCAGGGTCGCGGCTACACCTTC; CDR3aa: CASSERSEWQGRGYTF
j_gene: TRBJ2-1; v_gene: TRBV29-1; d_gene: TRBD2; abundance: -; CDR3nt: TGCAGCGTTGTTGCCCTAGCGGGAGGGCCTAATGAGCAGTTCTTC; CDR3aa: CSVVALAGGPNEQFF
j_gene: TRBJ1-2; v_gene: TRBV24-1; d_gene: -; abundance: -; CDR3nt: TGTGCCACCAGTGATCCGACTGGGGGGGCGCAGGGCTACACCTTC; CDR3aa: CATSDPTGGAQGYTF
j_gene: TRBJ2-7; v_gene: TRBV6-5; d_gene: TRBD2; abundance: -; CDR3nt: TGTGCCAGCCGGGGGACTAGCGGGACGTACGAGCAGTACTTC; CDR3aa: CASRGTSGTYEQYF
j_gene: TRBJ2-3; v_gene: TRBV11-3; d_gene: TRBD2; abundance: -; CDR3nt: TGTGCCAGCAGCCGAGGGACTAGCGCGCAGTATTTT; CDR3aa: CASSRGTSAQYF
j_gene: TRBJ1-1; v_gene: TRBV4-1; d_gene: -; abundance: few; CDR3nt: TGCGCCAGCAGCCAACTAGGACGGCTTAACACTGAAGCTTTCTTT; CDR3aa: CASSQLGRLNTEAFF
j_gene: TRBJ2-3; v_gene: TRBV7-9; d_gene: -; abundance: -; CDR3nt: TGTGCCAGCACTGGACTTTGGGCGGATACGCAGTATTTT; CDR3aa: CASTGLWADTQYF
j_gene: TRBJ2-7; v_gene: TRBV19; d_gene: TRBD2; abundance: -; CDR3nt: TGTGCCAGTAGTATTGGGGGGGGGATCCCCGCCTACGAGCAGTACTTC; CDR3aa: CASSIGGGIPAYEQYF
j_gene: TRBJ2-1; v_gene: TRBV19; d_gene: TRBD2; abundance: -; CDR3nt: TGTGCCAGTAGTCTGGGGGGGGGAGAGAATGAGCAGTTCTTC; CDR3aa: CASSLGGGENEQFF
j_gene: TRBJ1-6; v_gene: TRBV27; d_gene: -; abundance: -; CDR3nt: TGTGCCAGCAGTTCCGGGACTAGTGGGAATTCACCCCTCCACTTT; CDR3aa: CASSSGTSGNSPLHF
j_gene: TRBJ2-2; v_gene: TRBV9; d_gene: TRBD1; abundance: few; CDR3nt: TGTGCCAGCAGCGTATCGACAGGGCTTGCGAACACCGGGGAGCTGTTTTTT; CDR3aa: CASSVSTGLANTGELFF
j_gene: TRBJ1-6; v_gene: TRBV4-1; d_gene: TRBD1; abundance: -; CDR3nt: TGCGCCAGCAGCCAAGGGGGGACAGACTATAATTCACCCCTCCACTTT; CDR3aa: CASSQGGTDYNSPLHF
j_gene: TRBJ1-1; v_gene: TRBV18; d_gene: -; abundance: few; CDR3nt: TGTGCCAGCTCACCATTCTCAAGTGGCACTGAAGCTTTCTTT; CDR3aa: CASSPFSSGTEAFF
j_gene: TRBJ2-1; v_gene: TRBV20-1; d_gene: -; abundance: -; CDR3nt: TGCAGTGCTAGTTTAATAGCACCGGACAATGAGCAGTTCTTC; CDR3aa: CSASLIAPDNEQFF
j_gene: TRBJ2-5; v_gene: TRBV19; d_gene: -; abundance: -; CDR3nt: TGTGCCAGTAGTGCAGGGGTTCGGGGGGAGACCCAGTACTTC; CDR3aa: CASSAGVRGETQYF
j_gene: TRBJ2-6; v_gene: TRBV19; d_gene: -; abundance: -; CDR3nt: TGTGCCAGTAGTAGTACAAGCCGCCTCTCTGGGGCCAACGTCCTGACTTTC; CDR3aa: CASSSTSRLSGANVLTF
j_gene: TRBJ2-7; v_gene: TRBV28; d_gene: -; abundance: -; CDR3nt: TGTGCCAGCACCATCCCCGGAGGGTACGAGCAGTACTTC; CDR3aa: CASTIPGGYEQYF
j_gene: TRBJ1-2; v_gene: TRBV29-1; d_gene: TRBD1; abundance: once; CDR3nt: TGCAGCGTTGTCCCCGACGTGGCGGACAGGGGCCTAGGCTACACCTTC; CDR3aa: CSVVPDVADRGLGYTF
j_gene: TRBJ2-7; v_gene: TRBV11-3; d_gene: -; abundance: -; CDR3nt: TGTGCCAGCAGCTTAAACCCTAGCTACGAGCAGTACTTC; CDR3aa: CASSLNPSYEQYF
j_gene: TRBJ2-3; v_gene: TRBV9; d_gene: -; abundance: -; CDR3nt: TGTGCCAGCAGCGTAGGGACCCTAGGCACAGATACGCAGTATTTT; CDR3aa: CASSVGTLGTDTQYF
j_gene: TRBJ2-3; v_gene: TRBV4-3; d_gene: -; abundance: -; CDR3nt: TGCGCCAGCAGCCAAGATGTTAGGGCAGGCGCGCCAGATACGCAGTATTTT; CDR3aa: CASSQDVRAGAPDTQYF
j_gene: TRBJ2-7; v_gene: TRBV5-1; d_gene: TRBD2; abundance: -; CDR3nt: TGCGCCAGCAGCTTGGTCGGCGGGAGCTCCTACGAGCAGTACTTC; CDR3aa: CASSLVGGSSYEQYF
j_gene: TRBJ2-2; v_gene: TRBV18; d_gene: -; abundance: -; CDR3nt: TGTGCCAGCTCACCACCGGGGGTAGAGAGCACCGGGGAGCTGTTTTTT; CDR3aa: CASSPPGVESTGELFF
j_gene: TRBJ2-4; v_gene: TRBV5-1; d_gene: TRBD1; abundance: -; CDR3nt: TGCGCCAGCAGCGGGACAGGGGGCGTCGGAAACATTCAGTACTTC; CDR3aa: CASSGTGGVGNIQYF
j_gene: TRBJ1-6; v_gene: TRBV5-4; d_gene: TRBD1; abundance: once; CDR3nt: TGTGCCAGCAGCATGGGACAGTACTCCTATAATTCACCCCTCCACTTT; CDR3aa: CASSMGQYSYNSPLHF
j_gene: TRBJ2-2; v_gene: TRBV7-8; d_gene: -; abundance: -; CDR3nt: TGTGCCAGCAGCTCCCCTCCCGGCACTAGGGCGTCCGGGGAGCTGTTTTTT; CDR3aa: CASSSPPGTRASGELFF
j_gene: TRBJ2-2; v_gene: TRBV24-1; d_gene: -; abundance: -; CDR3nt: TGTGCCACCAGTGACCCTACCCGTGGGGGGACCGGGGAGCTGTTTTTT; CDR3aa: CATSDPTRGGTGELFF
j_gene: TRBJ2-7; v_gene: TRBV20-1; d_gene: -; abundance: -; CDR3nt: TGCAGCGCCGAAATATCCTACGAGCAGTACTTC; CDR3aa: CSAEISYEQYF
j_gene: TRBJ2-3; v_gene: TRBV6-4; d_gene: TRBD1; abundance: -; CDR3nt: TGTGCCAGCAGTGACGGGACAGGTAGCACAGATACGCAGTATTTT; CDR3aa: CASSDGTGSTDTQYF
j_gene: TRBJ2-7; v_gene: TRBV28; d_gene: TRBD1; abundance: -; CDR3nt: TGTGCCAGCAGTCCACTTAAGGACAGGGGAAACCCCTACGAGCAGTACTTC; CDR3aa: CASSPLKDRGNPYEQYF
j_gene: TRBJ1-2; v_gene: TRBV2; d_gene: -; abundance: -; CDR3nt: TGTGCCAGCAGTCGCCTTGACAGGCGGACTAACTATGGCTACACCTTC; CDR3aa: CASSRLDRRTNYGYTF
j_gene: TRBJ1-6; v_gene: TRBV10-3; d_gene: -; abundance: -; CDR3nt: TGTGCCATCAGTGAGTCTCAGGTCGGCTATAATTCACCCCTCCACTTT; CDR3aa: CAISESQVGYNSPLHF
j_gene: TRBJ1-4; v_gene: TRBV28; d_gene: -; abundance: -; CDR3nt: TGTGCCAGCAGTTTAATAGGGGGTAATGAAAAACTGTTTTTT; CDR3aa: CASSLIGGNEKLFF
j_gene: TRBJ2-1; v_gene: TRBV28; d_gene: TRBD2; abundance: -; CDR3nt: TGTGCCAGTACTCCCGGGACTAGAGGCAATGAGCAGTTCTTC; CDR3aa: CASTPGTRGNEQFF
j_gene: TRBJ2-7; v_gene: TRBV28; d_gene: -; abundance: -; CDR3nt: TGTGCCAGCAGTCAGGGATCTCGGGAGCAGTACTTC; CDR3aa: CASSQGSREQYF
j_gene: TRBJ1-1; v_gene: TRBV5-4; d_gene: -; abundance: -; CDR3nt: TGTGCCAGCAGATCGGACAGTTCGAACACTGAAGCTTTCTTT; CDR3aa: CASRSDSSNTEAFF
j_gene: TRBJ2-2; v_gene: TRBV19; d_gene: TRBD1; abundance: -; CDR3nt: TGTGCCAGTAGTATCACAGGGGGTTGGACCGGGGAGCTGTTTTTT; CDR3aa: CASSITGGWTGELFF
j_gene: TRBJ2-3; v_gene: TRBV5-1; d_gene: -; abundance: -; CDR3nt: TGCGCCAGCAGCTTGGGAAGTAGAGTCAGCACAGATACGCAGTATTTT; CDR3aa: CASSLGSRVSTDTQYF
j_gene: TRBJ1-4; v_gene: TRBV29-1; d_gene: -; abundance: once; CDR3nt: TGCAGCGTGGACCATAATGAAAAACTGTTTTTT; CDR3aa: CSVDHNEKLFF
j_gene: TRBJ1-2; v_gene: TRBV29-1; d_gene: -; abundance: -; CDR3nt: TGCAGCGTTGAAGATCGGGGAGAACCTTATGGCTACACCTTC; CDR3aa: CSVEDRGEPYGYTF
j_gene: TRBJ2-2; v_gene: TRBV5-4; d_gene: TRBD2; abundance: -; CDR3nt: TGTGCCAGCAGCTGGGGGGCTAGCGGGAAAGACACCGGGGAGCTGTTTTTT; CDR3aa: CASSWGASGKDTGELFF
j_gene: TRBJ1-2; v_gene: TRBV3-1/TRBV3-2; d_gene: TRBD1; abundance: -; CDR3nt: TGTGCCAGCAGCCGCCCCGGAACAGGGGGCAACGATGGCTACACCTTC; CDR3aa: CASSRPGTGGNDGYTF
j_gene: TRBJ1-1; v_gene: TRBV5-8; d_gene: TRBD1; abundance: -; CDR3nt: TGTGCCAGCACCGACAGGGGGTTGAACACTGAAGCTTTCTTT; CDR3aa: CASTDRGLNTEAFF
j_gene: TRBJ1-5; v_gene: TRBV30; d_gene: -; abundance: -; CDR3nt: TGTGCCTGGAGTGCATCGGGGTACGGGAATCAGCCCCAGCATTTT; CDR3aa: CAWSASGYGNQPQHF
j_gene: TRBJ1-1; v_gene: TRBV6-5; d_gene: -; abundance: -; CDR3nt: TGTGCCAGCAGTTACAACGAGGGAGACACTGAAGCTTTCTTT; CDR3aa: CASSYNEGDTEAFF
j_gene: TRBJ2-7; v_gene: TRBV6-1; d_gene: TRBD1; abundance: -; CDR3nt: TGTGCCAGCAGTGAGACGGGACAGCCCTACGAGCAGTACTTC; CDR3aa: CASSETGQPYEQYF
j_gene: TRBJ1-1; v_gene: TRBV7-9; d_gene: TRBD1; abundance: -; CDR3nt: TGTGCCAGCAGCAAACAGGGGAGGCGCACTGAAGCTTTCTTT; CDR3aa: CASSKQGRRTEAFF
j_gene: TRBJ1-6; v_gene: TRBV11-3; d_gene: TRBD1; abundance: -; CDR3nt: TGTGCCAGCAGTACCGGACAGGTCCTCAATTCACCCCTCCACTTT; CDR3aa: CASSTGQVLNSPLHF
j_gene: TRBJ2-3; v_gene: TRBV7-9; d_gene: TRBD2; abundance: -; CDR3nt: TGTGCCAGCAGCTCGACTAGCGCCAGCACAGATACGCAGTATTTT; CDR3aa: CASSSTSASTDTQYF
j_gene: TRBJ2-7; v_gene: TRBV7-8; d_gene: -; abundance: -; CDR3nt: TGTGCCAGCAGCCTGGACCTGAACTACGAGCAGTACTTC; CDR3aa: CASSLDLNYEQYF
j_gene: TRBJ2-7; v_gene: TRBV9; d_gene: -; abundance: -; CDR3nt: TGTGCCAGCAGCGTATTGCGCGGGTCATCCTACGAGCAGTACTTC; CDR3aa: CASSVLRGSSYEQYF
j_gene: TRBJ1-1; v_gene: TRBV27; d_gene: TRBD1; abundance: -; CDR3nt: TGTGCCAGCAGTTCGGACAGGGGGCGGGGAGAAGCTTTCTTT; CDR3aa: CASSSDRGRGEAFF
j_gene: TRBJ1-4; v_gene: TRBV9; d_gene: -; abundance: -; CDR3nt: TGTGCCAGCAGCCCCTCGACACTTGAAAAACTGTTTTTT; CDR3aa: CASSPSTLEKLFF
j_gene: TRBJ2-1; v_gene: TRBV24-1; d_gene: -; abundance: -; CDR3nt: TGTGCCATCGGGACATATAACAATGAGCAGTTCTTC; CDR3aa: CAIGTYNNEQFF
j_gene: TRBJ2-3; v_gene: TRBV29-1; d_gene: -; abundance: -; CDR3nt: TGCAGCGTTGAACTGGCCGGAGATACGCAGTATTTT; CDR3aa: CSVELAGDTQYF
j_gene: TRBJ1-1; v_gene: TRBV29-1; d_gene: TRBD1; abundance: -; CDR3nt: TGCAGCGTCGCATTGGACAGGGTTGTTCGGGCTTTCTTT; CDR3aa: CSVALDRVVRAFF
j_gene: TRBJ1-2; v_gene: TRBV30; d_gene: -; abundance: -; CDR3nt: TGTGCCTGGGGGGGCAGGGCCGTAGGACGGGGAAACTATGGCTACACCTTC; CDR3aa: CAWGGRAVGRGNYGYTF
j_gene: TRBJ2-7; v_gene: TRBV5-1; d_gene: TRBD1; abundance: -; CDR3nt: TGCGCCAGCAGCTTGGCCGGACAGGGGGCAACCTACGAGCAGTACTTC; CDR3aa: CASSLAGQGATYEQYF
j_gene: TRBJ2-5; v_gene: TRBV29-1; d_gene: TRBD2; abundance: once; CDR3nt: TGCAGCGTTAATGGCGAGGGAGGGCAAGAGACCCAGTACTTC; CDR3aa: CSVNGEGGQETQYF